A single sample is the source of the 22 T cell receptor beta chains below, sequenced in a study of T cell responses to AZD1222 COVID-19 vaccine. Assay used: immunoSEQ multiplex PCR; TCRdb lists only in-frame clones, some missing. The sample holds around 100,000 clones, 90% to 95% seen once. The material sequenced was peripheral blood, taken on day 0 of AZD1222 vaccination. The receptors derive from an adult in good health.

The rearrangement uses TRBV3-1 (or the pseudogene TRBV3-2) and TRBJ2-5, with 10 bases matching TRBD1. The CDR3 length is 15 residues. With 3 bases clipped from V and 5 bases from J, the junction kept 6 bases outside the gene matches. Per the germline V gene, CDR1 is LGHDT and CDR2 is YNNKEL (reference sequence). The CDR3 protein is CASSHGQGVDETQYF. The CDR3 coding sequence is TGTGCCAGCAGCCACGGACAGGGGGTAGATGAGACCCAGTACTTC.

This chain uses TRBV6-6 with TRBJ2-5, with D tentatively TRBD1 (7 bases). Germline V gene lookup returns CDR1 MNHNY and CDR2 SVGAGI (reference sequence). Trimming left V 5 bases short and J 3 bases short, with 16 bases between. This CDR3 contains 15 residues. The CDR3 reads CASSHIIRGEETQYF. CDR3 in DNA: TGTGCCAGCAGTCACATAATCAGGGGGGAAGAGACCCAGTACTTC.

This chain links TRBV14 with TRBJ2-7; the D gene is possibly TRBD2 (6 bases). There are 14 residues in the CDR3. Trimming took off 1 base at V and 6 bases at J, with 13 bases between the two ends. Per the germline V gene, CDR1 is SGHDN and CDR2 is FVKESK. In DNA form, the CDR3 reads TGTGCCAGCAGCCAAGGGGGCGCGGGGCGCGAGCAGTACTTC. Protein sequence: CASSQGGAGREQYF.

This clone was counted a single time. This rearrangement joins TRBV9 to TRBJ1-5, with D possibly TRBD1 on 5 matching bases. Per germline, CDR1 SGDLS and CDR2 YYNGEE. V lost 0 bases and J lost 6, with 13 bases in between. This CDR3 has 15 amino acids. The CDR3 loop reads CASSVGGGQGQPQHF. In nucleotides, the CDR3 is TGTGCCAGCAGCGTAGGGGGTGGTCAGGGTCAGCCCCAGCATTTT.

The CDR3 sequence is CASSQTPIDQPQHF. The CDR3 DNA follows: TGTGCCAGCAGCCAAACTCCCATAGATCAGCCCCAGCATTTT. The chain combines TRBV6-2 or TRBV6-3 with TRBJ1-5; D gene unclear. This CDR3 is built from 14 residues. V dropped 6 bases and J dropped 5 bases, with 14 bases sitting between them. From germline, CDR1 is MNHEY and CDR2 SVGEGT.

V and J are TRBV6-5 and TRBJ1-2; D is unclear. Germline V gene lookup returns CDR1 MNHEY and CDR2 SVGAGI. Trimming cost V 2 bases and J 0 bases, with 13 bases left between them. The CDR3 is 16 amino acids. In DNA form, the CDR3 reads TGTGCCAGCAGTTACCGTCCGGCAGTCCCTAACTATGGCTACACCTTC. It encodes CASSYRPAVPNYGYTF.

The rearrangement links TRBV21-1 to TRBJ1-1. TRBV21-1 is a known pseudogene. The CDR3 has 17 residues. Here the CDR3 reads CASSKSVNPGWYTEAFF. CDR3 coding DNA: TGTGCCAGCAGCAAATCGGTGAACCCGGGGTGGTACACTGAAGCTTTCTTT.

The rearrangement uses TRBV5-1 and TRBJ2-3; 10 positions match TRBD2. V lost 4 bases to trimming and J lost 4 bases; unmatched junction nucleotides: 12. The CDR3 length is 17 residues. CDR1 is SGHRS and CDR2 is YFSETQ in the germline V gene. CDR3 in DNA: TGCGCCAGCAGCCGAGGTGGCCTAGCGGGAGAAGCAGATACGCAGTATTTT. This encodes CASSRGGLAGEADTQYF.

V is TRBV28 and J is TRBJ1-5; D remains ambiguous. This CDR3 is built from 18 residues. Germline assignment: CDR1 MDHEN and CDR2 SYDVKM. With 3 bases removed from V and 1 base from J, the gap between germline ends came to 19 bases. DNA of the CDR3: TGTGCCAGCAGTTTCCTCCCTCTTGGAATGGCGAGCAATCAGCCCCAGCATTTT. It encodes CASSFLPLGMASNQPQHF. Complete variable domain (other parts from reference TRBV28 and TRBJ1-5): DVKVTQSSRYLVKRTGEKVFLECVQDMDHENMFWYRQDPGLGLRLIYFSYDVKMKEKGDIPEGYSVSREKKERFSLILESASTNQTSMYLCASSFLPLGMASNQPQHFGDGTRLSIL.

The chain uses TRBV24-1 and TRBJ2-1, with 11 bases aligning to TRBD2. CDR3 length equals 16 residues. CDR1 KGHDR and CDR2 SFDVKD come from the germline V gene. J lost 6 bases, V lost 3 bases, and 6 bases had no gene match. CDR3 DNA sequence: TGTGCCACCAGTGATCTAACTAGCGGGAGTGGCAATGAGCAGTTCTTC. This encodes CATSDLTSGSGNEQFF.

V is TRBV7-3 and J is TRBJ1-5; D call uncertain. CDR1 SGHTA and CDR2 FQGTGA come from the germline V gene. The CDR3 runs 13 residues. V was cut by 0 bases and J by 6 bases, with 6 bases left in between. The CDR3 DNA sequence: TGTGCCAGCAGCTTAACTTCGGGTCAGCCCCAGCATTTT. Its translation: CASSLTSGQPQHF.

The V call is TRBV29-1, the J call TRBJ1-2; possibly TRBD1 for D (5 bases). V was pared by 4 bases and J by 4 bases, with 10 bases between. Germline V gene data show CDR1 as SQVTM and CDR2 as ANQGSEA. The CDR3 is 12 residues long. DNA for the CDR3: TGCAGCGTTGGAGAAGGGGCCTATGGCTACACCTTC. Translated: CSVGEGAYGYTF.

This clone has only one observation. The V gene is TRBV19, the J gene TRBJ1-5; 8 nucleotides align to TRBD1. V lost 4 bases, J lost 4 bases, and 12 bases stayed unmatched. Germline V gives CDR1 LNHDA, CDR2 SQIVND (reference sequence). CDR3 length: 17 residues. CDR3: CASSNAGGPLGNQPQHF. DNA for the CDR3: TGTGCCAGTAGTAACGCAGGGGGCCCGCTTGGGAATCAGCCCCAGCATTTT.

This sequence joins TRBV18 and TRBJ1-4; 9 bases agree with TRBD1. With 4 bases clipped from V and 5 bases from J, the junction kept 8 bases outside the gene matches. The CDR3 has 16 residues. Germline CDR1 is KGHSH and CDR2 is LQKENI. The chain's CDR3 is CASSLPGTGRNEKLFF. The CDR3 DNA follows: TGTGCCAGCTCACTACCGGGGACAGGGAGGAATGAAAAACTGTTTTTT. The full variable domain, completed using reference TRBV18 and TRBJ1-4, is NAGVMQNPRHLVRRRGQEARLRCSPMKGHSHVYWYRQLPEEGLKFMVYLQKENIIDESGMPKERFSAEFPKEGPSILRIQQVVRGDSAAYFCASSLPGTGRNEKLFFGSGTQLSVL.

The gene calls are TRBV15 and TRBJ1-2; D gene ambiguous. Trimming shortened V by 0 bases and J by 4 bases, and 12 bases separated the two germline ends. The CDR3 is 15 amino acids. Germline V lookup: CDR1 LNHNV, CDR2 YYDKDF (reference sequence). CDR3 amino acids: CATSRDKLTPYGYTF. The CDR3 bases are TGTGCCACCAGCAGAGATAAGTTAACTCCCTATGGCTACACCTTC. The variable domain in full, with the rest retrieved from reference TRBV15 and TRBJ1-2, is DAMVIQNPRYQVTQFGKPVTLSCSQTLNHNVMYWYQQKSSQAPKLLFHYYDKDFNNEADTPDNFQSRRPNTSFCFLDIRSPGLGDTAMYLCATSRDKLTPYGYTFGSGTRLTVV.

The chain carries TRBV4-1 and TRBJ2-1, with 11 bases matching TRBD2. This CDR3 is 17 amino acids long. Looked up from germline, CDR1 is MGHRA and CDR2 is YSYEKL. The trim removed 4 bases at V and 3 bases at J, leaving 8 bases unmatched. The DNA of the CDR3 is TGCGCCAGCAGCCCATTCCAACTAGCGGGAGTCTACAATGAGCAGTTCTTC. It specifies CASSPFQLAGVYNEQFF.

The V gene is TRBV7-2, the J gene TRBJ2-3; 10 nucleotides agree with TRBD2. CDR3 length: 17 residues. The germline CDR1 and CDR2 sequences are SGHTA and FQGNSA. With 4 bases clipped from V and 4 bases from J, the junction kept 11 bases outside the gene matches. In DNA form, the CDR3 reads TGTGCCAGCAGCTCCTCCGGGAACCTAGCGGGGGCAGATACGCAGTATTTT. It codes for CASSSSGNLAGADTQYF. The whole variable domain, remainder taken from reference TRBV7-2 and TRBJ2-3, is GAGVSQSPSNKVTEKGKDVELRCDPISGHTALYWYRQSLGQGLEFLIYFQGNSAPDKSGLPSDRFSAERTGGSVSTLTIQRTQQEDSAVYLCASSSSGNLAGADTQYFGPGTRLTVL.

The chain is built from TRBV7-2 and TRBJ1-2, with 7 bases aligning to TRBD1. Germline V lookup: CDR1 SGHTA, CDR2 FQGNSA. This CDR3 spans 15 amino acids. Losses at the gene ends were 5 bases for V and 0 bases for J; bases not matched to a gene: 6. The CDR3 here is CASSLRQGANYGYTF. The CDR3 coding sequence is TGTGCCAGCAGCCTAAGACAGGGAGCTAACTATGGCTACACCTTC.

CDR3 amino acids: CARTGRGGTNEKLFF. As DNA, the CDR3 is TGTGCCAGGACAGGCCGGGGGGGAACTAATGAAAAACTGTTTTTT. V and J are TRBV27 and TRBJ1-4, with TRBD1 as a possible D gene (6 bases). Germline V gene lookup returns CDR1 MNHEY and CDR2 SMNVEV (reference sequence). The V gene lost 9 bases and the J gene lost 1 base, with 15 bases spanning the gap. This CDR3 contains 15 residues.

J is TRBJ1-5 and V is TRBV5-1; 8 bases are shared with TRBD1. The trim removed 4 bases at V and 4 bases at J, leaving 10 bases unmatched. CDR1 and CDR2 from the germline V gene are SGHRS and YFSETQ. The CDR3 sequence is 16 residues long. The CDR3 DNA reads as TGCGCCAGCAGCCCAACAGCCGGGACAGGAAATCAGCCCCAGCATTTT. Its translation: CASSPTAGTGNQPQHF.

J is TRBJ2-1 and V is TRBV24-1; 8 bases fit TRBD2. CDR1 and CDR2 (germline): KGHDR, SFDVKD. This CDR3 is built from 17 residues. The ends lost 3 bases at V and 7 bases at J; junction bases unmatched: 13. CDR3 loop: CATSDGNQAGVRNEQFF. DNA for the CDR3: TGTGCCACCAGTGATGGAAACCAAGCGGGAGTGCGAAATGAGCAGTTCTTC.

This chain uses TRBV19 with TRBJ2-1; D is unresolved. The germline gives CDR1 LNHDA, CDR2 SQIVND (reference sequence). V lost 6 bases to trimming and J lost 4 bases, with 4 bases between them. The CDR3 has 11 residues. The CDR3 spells CASRTYNEQFF. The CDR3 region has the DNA TGTGCCAGTAGGACTTACAATGAGCAGTTCTTC.